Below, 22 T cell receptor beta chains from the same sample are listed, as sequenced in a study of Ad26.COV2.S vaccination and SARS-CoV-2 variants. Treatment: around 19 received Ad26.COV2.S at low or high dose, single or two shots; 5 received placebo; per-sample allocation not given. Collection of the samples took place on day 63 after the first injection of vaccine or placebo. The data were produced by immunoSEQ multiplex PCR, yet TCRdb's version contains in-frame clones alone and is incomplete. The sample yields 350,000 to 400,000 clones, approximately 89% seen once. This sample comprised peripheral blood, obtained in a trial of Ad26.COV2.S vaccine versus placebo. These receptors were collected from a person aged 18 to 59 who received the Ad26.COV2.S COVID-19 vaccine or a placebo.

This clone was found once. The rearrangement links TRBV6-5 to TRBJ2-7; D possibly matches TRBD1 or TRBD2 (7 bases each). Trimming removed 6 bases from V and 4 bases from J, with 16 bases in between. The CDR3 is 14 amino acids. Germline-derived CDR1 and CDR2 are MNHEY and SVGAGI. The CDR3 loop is CASRVNRGGYEQYF. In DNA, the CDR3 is TGTGCCAGCAGGGTTAACAGGGGAGGGTACGAGCAGTACTTC.

CDR3 amino acids: CASSYDPDTGELFF. Written as DNA, the CDR3 is TGTGCCAGCAGTTACGACCCCGACACCGGGGAGCTGTTTTTT. The chain is built from TRBV6-2 or TRBV6-3 and TRBJ2-2; no reliable D call. The ends were cut back, 2 bases at V and 3 bases at J, with 7 bases in the middle. CDR1 and CDR2 from the germline V gene are MNHEY and SVGEGT. The CDR3 is made up of 14 amino acids.

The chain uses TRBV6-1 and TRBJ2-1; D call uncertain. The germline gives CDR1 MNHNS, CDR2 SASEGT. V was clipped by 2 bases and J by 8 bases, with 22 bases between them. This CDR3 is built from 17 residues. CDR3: CASSEHFLTARGHEQFF. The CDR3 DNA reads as TGTGCCAGCAGTGAACACTTTCTGACGGCGAGAGGCCATGAGCAGTTCTTC.

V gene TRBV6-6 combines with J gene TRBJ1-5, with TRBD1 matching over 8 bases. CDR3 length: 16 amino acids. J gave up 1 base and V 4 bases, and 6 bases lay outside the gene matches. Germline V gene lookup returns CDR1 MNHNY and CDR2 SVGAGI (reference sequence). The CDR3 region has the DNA TGTGCCAGCAGTTCCATGACAGGGGCGAGCAATCAGCCCCAGCATTTT. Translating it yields CASSSMTGASNQPQHF.

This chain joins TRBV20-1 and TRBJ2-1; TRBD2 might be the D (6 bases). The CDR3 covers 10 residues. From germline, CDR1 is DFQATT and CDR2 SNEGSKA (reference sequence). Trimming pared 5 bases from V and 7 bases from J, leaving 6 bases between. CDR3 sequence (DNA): TGCAGTGCTGCGGGGAATGAGCAGTTCTTC. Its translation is CSAAGNEQFF.

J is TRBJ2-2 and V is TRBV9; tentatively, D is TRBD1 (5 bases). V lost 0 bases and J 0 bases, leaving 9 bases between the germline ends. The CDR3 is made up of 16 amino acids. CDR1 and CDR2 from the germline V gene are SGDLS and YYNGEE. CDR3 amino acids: CASSVGPDTNTGELFF. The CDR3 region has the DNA TGTGCCAGCAGCGTAGGACCGGACACGAACACCGGGGAGCTGTTTTTT.

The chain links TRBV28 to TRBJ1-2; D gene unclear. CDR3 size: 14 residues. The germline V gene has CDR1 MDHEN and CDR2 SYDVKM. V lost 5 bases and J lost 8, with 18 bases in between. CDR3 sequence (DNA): TGTGCCAGCAGTCACCAGGCCTTCGGGAAGGGCTACACCTTC. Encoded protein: CASSHQAFGKGYTF.

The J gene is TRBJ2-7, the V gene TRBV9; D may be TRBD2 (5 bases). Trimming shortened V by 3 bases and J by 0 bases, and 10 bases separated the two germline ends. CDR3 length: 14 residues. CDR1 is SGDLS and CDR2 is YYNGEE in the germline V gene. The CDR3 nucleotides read TGTGCCAGCAGCGGACGGACTGGCTCCTACGAGCAGTACTTC. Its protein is CASSGRTGSYEQYF.

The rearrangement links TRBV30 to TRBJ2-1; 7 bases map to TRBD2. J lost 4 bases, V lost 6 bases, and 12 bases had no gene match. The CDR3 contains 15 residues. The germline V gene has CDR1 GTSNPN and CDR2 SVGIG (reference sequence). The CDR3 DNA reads TGTGCCTGCCCCGTCGGGAGGCCAAATTACAATGAGCAGTTCTTC. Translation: CACPVGRPNYNEQFF.

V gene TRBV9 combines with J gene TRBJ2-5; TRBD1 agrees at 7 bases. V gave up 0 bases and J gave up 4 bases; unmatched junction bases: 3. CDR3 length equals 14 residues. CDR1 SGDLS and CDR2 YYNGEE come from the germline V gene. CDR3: CASSVGQGSETQYF. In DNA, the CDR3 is TGTGCCAGCAGCGTAGGACAGGGTTCAGAGACCCAGTACTTC. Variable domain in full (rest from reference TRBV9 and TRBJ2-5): DSGVTQTPKHLITATGQRVTLRCSPRSGDLSVYWYQQSLDQGLQFLIQYYNGEERAKGNILERFSAQQFPDLHSELNLSSLELGDSALYFCASSVGQGSETQYFGPGTRLLVL.

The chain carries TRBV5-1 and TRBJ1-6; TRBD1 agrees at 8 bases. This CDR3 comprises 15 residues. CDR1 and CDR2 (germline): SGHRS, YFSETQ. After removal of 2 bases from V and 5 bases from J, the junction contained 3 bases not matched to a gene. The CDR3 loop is CASSLGTGDNSPLHF. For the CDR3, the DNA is TGCGCCAGCAGCTTAGGGACAGGTGATAATTCACCCCTCCACTTT.

The CDR3 region has the DNA TGTGCCAGCAGCCAACCAGCACCGGGACTAGCGGTCCAAGAGACCCAGTACTTC. It is translated as CASSQPAPGLAVQETQYF. The genes are TRBV4-2 and TRBJ2-5; 11 bases line up with TRBD2. V was pared by 2 bases and J by 1 base, with 9 bases of the junction left unmatched. The germline V gene has CDR1 LGHNA and CDR2 YNFKEQ. The CDR3 runs 18 residues.

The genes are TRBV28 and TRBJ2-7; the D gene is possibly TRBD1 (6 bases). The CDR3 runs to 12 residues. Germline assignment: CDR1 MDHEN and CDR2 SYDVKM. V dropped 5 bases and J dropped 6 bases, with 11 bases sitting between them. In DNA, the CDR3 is TGTGCCAGCAGTCCCAGGGGATTCGAGCAGTACTTC. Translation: CASSPRGFEQYF.

The DNA of the CDR3 is TGTGCCAGCAGACGACCGGGTCGCACAGATACGCAGTATTTT. It is translated as CASRRPGRTDTQYF. The chain uses TRBV27 and TRBJ2-3; D gene uncertain. CDR1 MNHEY and CDR2 SMNVEV come from the germline V gene (reference sequence). V was shortened by 6 bases and J by 1 base, with 11 bases between the two germline ends. The CDR3 sequence is 14 residues long.

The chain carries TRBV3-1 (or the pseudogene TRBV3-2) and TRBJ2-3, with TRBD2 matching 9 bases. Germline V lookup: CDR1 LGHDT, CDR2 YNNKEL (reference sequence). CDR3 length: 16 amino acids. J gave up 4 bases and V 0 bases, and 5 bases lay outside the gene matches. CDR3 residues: CASSQEIAGVPDTQYF. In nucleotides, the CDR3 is TGTGCCAGCAGCCAAGAAATAGCGGGAGTACCAGATACGCAGTATTTT.

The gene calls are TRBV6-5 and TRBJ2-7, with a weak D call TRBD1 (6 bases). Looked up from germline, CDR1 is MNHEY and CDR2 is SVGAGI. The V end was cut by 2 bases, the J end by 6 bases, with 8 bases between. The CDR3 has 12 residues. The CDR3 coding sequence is TGTGCCAGCAGTTACATAGGGGGCGAGCAGTACTTC. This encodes CASSYIGGEQYF.

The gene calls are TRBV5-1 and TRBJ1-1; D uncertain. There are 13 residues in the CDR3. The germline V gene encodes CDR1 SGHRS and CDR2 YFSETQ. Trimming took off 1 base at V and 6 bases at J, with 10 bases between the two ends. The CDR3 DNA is TGCGCCAGCAGCTTGTCTGGCCGCTCTGAAGCTTTCTTT. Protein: CASSLSGRSEAFF.

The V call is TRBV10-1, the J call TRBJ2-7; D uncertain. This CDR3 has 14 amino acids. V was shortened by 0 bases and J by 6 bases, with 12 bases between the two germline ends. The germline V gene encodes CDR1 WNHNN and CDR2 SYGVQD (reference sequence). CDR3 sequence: CASSESPRWGEQYF. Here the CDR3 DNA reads TGCGCCAGCAGTGAGTCACCCCGGTGGGGCGAGCAGTACTTC.

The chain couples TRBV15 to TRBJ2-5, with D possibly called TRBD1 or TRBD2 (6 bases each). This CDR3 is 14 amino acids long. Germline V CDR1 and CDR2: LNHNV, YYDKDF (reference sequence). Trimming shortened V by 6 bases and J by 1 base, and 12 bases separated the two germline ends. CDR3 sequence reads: CATSDRGLQETQYF. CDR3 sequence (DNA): TGTGCCACCAGTGACCGGGGGCTCCAAGAGACCCAGTACTTC.

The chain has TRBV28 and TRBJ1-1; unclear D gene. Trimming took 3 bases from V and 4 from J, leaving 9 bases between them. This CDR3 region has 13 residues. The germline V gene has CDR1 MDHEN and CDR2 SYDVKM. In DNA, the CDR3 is TGTGCCAGCAGTTTCGCCCTAGGCACTGAAGCTTTCTTT. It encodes CASSFALGTEAFF.

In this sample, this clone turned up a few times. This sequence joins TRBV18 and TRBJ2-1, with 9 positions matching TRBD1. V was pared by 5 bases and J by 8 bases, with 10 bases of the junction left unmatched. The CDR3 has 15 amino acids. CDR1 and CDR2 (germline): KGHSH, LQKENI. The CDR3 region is CASSSRQGGIDEQFF. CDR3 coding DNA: TGTGCCAGCTCATCAAGACAGGGGGGAATCGATGAGCAGTTCTTC. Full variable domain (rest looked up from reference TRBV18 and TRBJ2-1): NAGVMQNPRHLVRRRGQEARLRCSPMKGHSHVYWYRQLPEEGLKFMVYLQKENIIDESGMPKERFSAEFPKEGPSILRIQQVVRGDSAAYFCASSSRQGGIDEQFFGPGTRLTVL.

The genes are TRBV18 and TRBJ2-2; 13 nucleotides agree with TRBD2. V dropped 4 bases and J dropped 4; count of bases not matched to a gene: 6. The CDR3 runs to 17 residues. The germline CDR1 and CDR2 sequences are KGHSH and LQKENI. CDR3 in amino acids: CASSRRLAGGLTGELFF. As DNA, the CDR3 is TGTGCCAGCTCACGCAGACTAGCGGGAGGACTCACCGGGGAGCTGTTTTTT.